The 23 T cell receptor beta chains given below trace back to one sample, sequenced in a study of blood T cell repertoires in COVID-19. TCRdb's copy holds only in-frame clones and misses some; the assay was immunoSEQ multiplex PCR. The sample has thousands of clones, approximately 86% seen once. The sequenced sample was peripheral blood. These receptors were collected from a human donor with active COVID-19. The donor label of this sample is uncertain.

The chain carries TRBV27 and TRBJ1-2; TRBD1 aligns across 9 bases. V lost 8 bases and J lost 6; bases outside the gene matches: 7. CDR1 MNHEY and CDR2 SMNVEV come from the germline V gene (reference sequence). This CDR3 comprises 13 residues. The CDR3 DNA reads TGTGCCAGCCGGGACGGGGACAGGGATGGCTACACCTTC. This codes for CASRDGDRDGYTF.

The genes are TRBV10-1 and TRBJ2-1; D may be TRBD1 (5 bases). Germline assignment: CDR1 WNHNN and CDR2 SYGVQD (reference sequence). There are 16 residues in the CDR3. Trimming took off 4 bases at V and 1 base at J, with 14 bases between the two ends. DNA for the CDR3: TGCGCCAGCAGTGTCGTAGCTAGGGGATCCTACAATGAGCAGTTCTTC. Its protein product is CASSVVARGSYNEQFF.

V usage is TRBV7-3 and J usage is TRBJ1-2; D gene unclear. Germline CDR1 reads SGHTA; CDR2 reads FQGTGA. Trimming took 2 bases from V and 1 from J, leaving 14 bases between them. The CDR3 runs to 16 residues. In nucleotides, the CDR3 is TGTGCCAGCAGCTTAGTCGGAGGGCCCGGTAACTATGGCTACACCTTC. This encodes CASSLVGGPGNYGYTF. Looking up the rest from reference TRBV7-3 and TRBJ1-2 gives the full variable domain: GAGVSQTPSNKVTEKGKYVELRCDPISGHTALYWYRQSLGQGPEFLIYFQGTGAADDSGLPNDRFFAVRPEGSVSTLKIQRTERGDSAVYLCASSLVGGPGNYGYTFGSGTRLTVV.

V and J are TRBV5-1 and TRBJ2-5, with D maybe TRBD2 (5 bases). Germline V CDR1 and CDR2: SGHRS, YFSETQ. The CDR3 totals 14 residues. Trimming shortened V by 2 bases and J by 6 bases, and 14 bases separated the two germline ends. This chain's CDR3 is CASSLLQEVKTQYF. CDR3 DNA: TGCGCCAGCAGCTTACTGCAGGAGGTAAAGACCCAGTACTTC.

This sequence joins TRBV28 and TRBJ1-5; TRBD1 aligns across 10 bases. The CDR3 sequence is 16 residues long. Germline CDR1 and CDR2: MDHEN and SYDVKM. The trim removed 0 bases at V and 1 base at J, leaving 0 bases unmatched. CDR3: CASSLWTGGSNQPQHF. The CDR3 DNA is TGTGCCAGCAGTTTATGGACAGGGGGCAGCAATCAGCCCCAGCATTTT.

J is TRBJ2-7 and V is TRBV5-6; weak D call: TRBD1 (5 bases). Germline V gives CDR1 SGHDT, CDR2 YYEEEE. Trimming took off 3 bases at V and 5 bases at J, with 12 bases between the two ends. The CDR3 has 13 residues. The CDR3 nucleotides are TGTGCCAGCAGCTATAGGACACCCCACGAGCAGTACTTC. Protein: CASSYRTPHEQYF.

This clone came up a few times. The chain employs TRBV5-6 and TRBJ2-3, with TRBD2 identical over 9 bases. CDR1 is SGHDT, CDR2 YYEEEE, per germline. This CDR3 is 17 amino acids long. With V trimmed by 0 bases and J by 0 bases, 5 bases remained unmatched. CDR3 region: CASSLGSGSPSTDTQYF. The CDR3 DNA is TGTGCCAGCAGCTTGGGTAGCGGGAGTCCTAGCACAGATACGCAGTATTTT.

CDR3: CASSLGAYGYTF. DNA of the CDR3: TGTGCCAGCAGCTTGGGCGCCTATGGCTACACCTTC. The chain employs TRBV5-8 and TRBJ1-2; D remains unclear. V lost 0 bases, J lost 4 bases, and 4 bases lay in between. Germline CDR1 and CDR2: SGHTS and YDEGEE. This CDR3 is 12 amino acids long.

V and J are TRBV18 and TRBJ1-6; D remains ambiguous. The CDR3 is 15 amino acids. Germline CDR1 is KGHSH and CDR2 is LQKENI. V gave up 6 bases and J gave up 5 bases, with 14 bases separating them. The CDR3 protein is CASSAGAGNNSPLHF. CDR3 nucleotides: TGTGCCAGCTCCGCAGGCGCCGGGAATAATTCACCCCTCCACTTT.

V and J are TRBV2 and TRBJ2-2; 7 nucleotides line up with TRBD1. This CDR3 spans 14 amino acids. The ends lost 9 bases at V and 1 base at J; junction bases unmatched: 5. CDR1 is SNHLY, CDR2 FYNNEI, per germline. The CDR3 coding sequence is TGTGCCAGGGAAAGGGACAGGAACACCGGGGAGCTGTTTTTT. Translated: CARERDRNTGELFF.

This sequence joins TRBV30 and TRBJ1-5; D is perhaps TRBD1 (5 bases). Germline V gene data show CDR1 as GTSNPN and CDR2 as SVGIG (reference sequence). The CDR3 totals 13 residues. Between the trimmed V and J ends, which lost 0 bases and 5 bases, there was a span of 8 bases. The CDR3 DNA follows: TGTGCCTGGAGTGTCGGGGGGTATCAGCCCCAGCATTTT. Translated, it gives CAWSVGGYQPQHF. Using reference TRBV30 and TRBJ1-5 for the parts outside the CDR3, the full variable domain is SQTIHQWPATLVQPVGSPLSLECTVEGTSNPNLYWYRQAAGRGLQLLFYSVGIGQISSEVPQNLSASRPQDRQFILSSKKLLLSDSGFYLCAWSVGGYQPQHFGDGTRLSIL.

The V gene is TRBV25-1, the J gene TRBJ2-2; 7 positions match TRBD1. CDR3 size: 15 residues. V was clipped by 2 bases and J by 3 bases; unmatched bases: 3. Germline V CDR1 and CDR2: MGHDK, SYGVNS. The CDR3 region is CASSEGDRDTGELFF. In DNA form, the CDR3 reads TGTGCCAGCAGTGAAGGAGACAGGGACACCGGGGAGCTGTTTTTT.

This sequence joins TRBV24-1 and TRBJ2-4; D perhaps matches TRBD2 (5 bases). CDR1 is KGHDR and CDR2 is SFDVKD in the germline V gene. The CDR3 covers 13 residues. Trimming stripped 5 bases from V and 4 bases from J, with 8 bases between. CDR3 sequence reads: CATSGPGKNIQYF. For the CDR3, the DNA is TGTGCCACCAGTGGGCCGGGGAAAAACATTCAGTACTTC.

Here the CDR3 reads CASSPVQGTLDTQYF. The DNA for the CDR3 is TGTGCCAGCAGCCCCGTACAGGGTACTCTGGATACGCAGTATTTT. The J gene is TRBJ2-3, the V gene TRBV9, with a weak D call TRBD1 (6 bases). Germline loops: CDR1 SGDLS, CDR2 YYNGEE. This CDR3 contains 15 residues. The V end lost 4 bases, the J end lost 6 bases, and 18 bases lay between the germline ends.

The chain uses TRBV9 and TRBJ2-3; TRBD2 might be the D (5 bases). This CDR3 region has 14 residues. The V gene lost 0 bases and the J gene lost 0 bases, with 5 bases spanning the gap. Germline CDR1 SGDLS, CDR2 YYNGEE. The CDR3 region has the DNA TGTGCCAGCAGCGTAGGAGGGAGCACAGATACGCAGTATTTT. It translates to CASSVGGSTDTQYF.

Here the CDR3 reads CAWSSIAGGGTDTQYF. CDR3 DNA sequence: TGTGCCTGGAGTTCTATAGCGGGGGGAGGCACAGATACGCAGTATTTT. This sequence joins TRBV30 and TRBJ2-3, with TRBD2 matching over 10 bases. There are 16 residues in the CDR3. Germline V lookup: CDR1 GTSNPN, CDR2 SVGIG (reference sequence). The V and J ends lost 2 bases and 1 base, in that order; junction bases with no gene match: 6.

This chain joins TRBV18 and TRBJ2-7, with TRBD2 identical over 13 bases. After removal of 4 bases from V and 5 bases from J, the junction contained 5 bases not matched to a gene. CDR1 is KGHSH, CDR2 LQKENI, per germline. CDR3 length: 15 amino acids. The chain's CDR3 is CASSQGLAGRDEQYF. The DNA of the CDR3 is TGTGCCAGCTCACAGGGACTAGCGGGGAGGGACGAGCAGTACTTC.

The gene calls are TRBV4-1 and TRBJ1-2; the match to TRBD1 covers 10 bases. The germline V gene encodes CDR1 MGHRA and CDR2 YSYEKL. V lost 0 bases to trimming and J lost 1 base; unmatched junction nucleotides: 5. This CDR3 is 17 amino acids long. CDR3 bases: TGCGCCAGCAGCCAAGACGGGACAGGGGCTAATAACTATGGCTACACCTTC. It is translated as CASSQDGTGANNYGYTF.

This clone was counted a single time. The chain has TRBV5-6 and TRBJ2-4; 7 nucleotides match TRBD2. This CDR3 region has 17 residues. Unmatched junction bases numbered 10, after V lost 4 bases and J lost 0 bases. From germline, CDR1 is SGHDT and CDR2 YYEEEE. The CDR3 loop reads CASSAGRAGVAKNIQYF. The CDR3 DNA follows: TGTGCCAGCAGCGCCGGCCGGGCGGGGGTAGCCAAAAACATTCAGTACTTC.

The rearrangement links TRBV6-1 to TRBJ2-6; D unresolved. This CDR3 has 15 amino acids. Per germline, CDR1 MNHNS and CDR2 SASEGT. The V and J ends lost 2 bases and 0 bases respectively, with 5 bases between them. The DNA for the CDR3 is TGTGCCAGCAGTGAAACGGGCTCTGGGGCCAACGTCCTGACTTTC. This sequence encodes CASSETGSGANVLTF.

The V gene is TRBV27, the J gene TRBJ1-2; 8 bases fit TRBD1. This CDR3 is 15 amino acids long. The trim removed 6 bases at V and 2 bases at J, leaving 8 bases unmatched. Germline assignment: CDR1 MNHEY and CDR2 SMNVEV (reference sequence). CDR3: CASRAGGSGNYGYTF. The CDR3 DNA reads as TGTGCCAGCAGGGCAGGGGGCTCTGGGAACTATGGCTACACCTTC.

In nucleotides, the CDR3 is TGTGCCAGCAGCTTAAGGGACACCCCACTGGGCTACACCTTC. This encodes CASSLRDTPLGYTF. The chain joins TRBV7-9 to TRBJ1-2; D might be TRBD1 (6 bases). CDR3 length: 14 residues. Trimming pared 2 bases from V and 8 bases from J, leaving 15 bases between. CDR1 is SEHNR and CDR2 is FQNEAQ in the germline V gene (reference sequence).

V is TRBV6-5 and J is TRBJ2-2; 8 bases are shared with TRBD1. The CDR3 has 15 residues. CDR1 MNHEY and CDR2 SVGAGI come from the germline V gene. V lost 6 bases, J lost 1 base, and 4 bases stayed unmatched. This CDR3 reads CASRPGQGNTGELFF. In DNA form, the CDR3 reads TGTGCCAGCAGACCCGGACAGGGGAACACCGGGGAGCTGTTTTTT.